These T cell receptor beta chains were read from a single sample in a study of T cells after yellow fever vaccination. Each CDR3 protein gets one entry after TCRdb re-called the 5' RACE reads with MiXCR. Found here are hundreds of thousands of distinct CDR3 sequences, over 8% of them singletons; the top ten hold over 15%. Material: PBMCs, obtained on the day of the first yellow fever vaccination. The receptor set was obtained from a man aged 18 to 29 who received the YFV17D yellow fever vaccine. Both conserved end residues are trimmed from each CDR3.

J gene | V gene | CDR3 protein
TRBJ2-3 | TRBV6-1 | ASSGQLFSTDTQY
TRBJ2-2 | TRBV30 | AWSVSGTGELF
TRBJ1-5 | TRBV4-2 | ASSQGWTGALNQPQH
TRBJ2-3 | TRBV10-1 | ASSESPPTDTQY
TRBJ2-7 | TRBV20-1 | SARGRGLPYEQY
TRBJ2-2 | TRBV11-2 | ASRSLTGELF
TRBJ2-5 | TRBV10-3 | AAGQFSETQY
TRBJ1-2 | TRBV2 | ASSETGQGAPGYT
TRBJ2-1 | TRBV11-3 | ASSLDRETEQF
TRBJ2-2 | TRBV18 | ASSPRSENTGELF
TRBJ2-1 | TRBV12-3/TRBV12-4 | ASSPRYMENNEQF